Shown below are 18 T cell receptor beta chains from a single sample sequenced in a study of beta chain features in type 1 diabetes. Of the isolated RNA, all was reverse transcribed, and so the sequenced material was expressed TCRB transcripts. Some clones are missing from TCRdb's copy, which holds only in-frame ones; the method was immunoSEQ multiplex PCR. The sample lists some 500,000 clones, about an eighth seen once, with 0.046% in the top ten. The sample consisted of naive CD4+ T cells from blood. The receptor source for this set is a woman under 30 in good health.

The chain joins TRBV19 to TRBJ2-7; 8 bases are shared with TRBD1. The length of the CDR3 is 15 residues. Germline-derived CDR1 and CDR2 are LNHDA and SQIVND (reference sequence). The V segment lost 5 bases and the J segment 0 bases; nucleotides outside the gene matches: 6. The CDR3 bases are TGTGCCAGTAGTCAAGGGGGGACAGGCTCCTACGAGCAGTACTTC. Translating it yields CASSQGGTGSYEQYF.

The rearrangement uses TRBV11-3 and TRBJ1-1; D is possibly TRBD1 (6 bases). Per the germline V gene, CDR1 is SGHNT and CDR2 is YENEEA. Trimming removed 0 bases at V and 1 base at J, with 9 bases between. This CDR3 has 15 amino acids. DNA for the CDR3: TGTGCCAGCAGCTTAGAACAGGGTTGGAACACTGAAGCTTTCTTT. It encodes CASSLEQGWNTEAFF.

This clone turned up a few times. J is TRBJ2-6 and V is TRBV14; 9 bases fit TRBD1. The CDR3 sequence is 17 residues long. J was trimmed by 2 bases and V by 5 bases; bases with no gene match: 7. Germline CDR1 and CDR2: SGHDN and FVKESK. In DNA, the CDR3 is TGTGCCAGCAGCGCCGGGACAGGGCTACCTGGGGCCAACGTCCTGACTTTC. Amino acid sequence: CASSAGTGLPGANVLTF.

The rearrangement uses TRBV14 and TRBJ1-3, with D unclear. Germline V gives CDR1 SGHDN, CDR2 FVKESK. The V end was cut by 2 bases, the J end by 3 bases, with 11 bases between. The CDR3 totals 15 residues. The CDR3 here is CASSQYRGGGNTIYF. The CDR3 region has the DNA TGTGCCAGCAGCCAATACAGAGGAGGTGGAAACACCATATATTTT.

The gene calls are TRBV18 and TRBJ2-7; D is ambiguous. The germline gives CDR1 KGHSH, CDR2 LQKENI. This CDR3 comprises 17 residues. With 1 base removed from V and 2 bases from J, the gap between germline ends came to 18 bases. Here the CDR3 DNA reads TGTGCCAGCTCACCACTCCCCGGCTGGAATACCGCCTACGAGCAGTACTTC. This sequence encodes CASSPLPGWNTAYEQYF.

This clone came up a few times. V usage is TRBV9 and J usage is TRBJ1-1; maybe TRBD1 (5 bases). The germline V gene encodes CDR1 SGDLS and CDR2 YYNGEE. The V end lost 2 bases, the J end lost 11 bases, and 19 bases lay between the germline ends. The CDR3 is 14 amino acids. The CDR3 region is CASSVSQAPVEAFF. DNA for the CDR3: TGTGCCAGCAGCGTTTCACAGGCGCCCGTGGAGGCTTTCTTT.

The V call is TRBV6-5, the J call TRBJ1-6; TRBD1 agrees at 7 bases. The V segment lost 6 bases and the J segment 10 bases; nucleotides outside the gene matches: 9. The length of the CDR3 is 14 residues. The germline V gene has CDR1 MNHEY and CDR2 SVGAGI. This chain's CDR3 is CASRGQVSGSPLHF. In DNA, the CDR3 is TGTGCCAGCAGAGGACAGGTATCCGGGTCACCCCTCCACTTT.

This clone was picked up a small number of times. The chain links TRBV29-1 to TRBJ1-5, with D possibly matching TRBD1 (5 bases). V lost 7 bases, J lost 3 bases, and 10 bases lay in between. This CDR3 region has 12 residues. Germline V CDR1 and CDR2: SQVTM, ANQGSEA. CDR3 sequence reads: CSAGTPNQPQHF. CDR3 bases: TGCAGCGCTGGGACCCCCAATCAGCCCCAGCATTTT.

The chain links TRBV4-1 to TRBJ2-5; D gene unclear. The CDR3 extends over 13 amino acids. V was pared by 5 bases and J by 0 bases, with 7 bases between. Germline V gives CDR1 MGHRA, CDR2 YSYEKL. CDR3 coding DNA: TGCGCCAGCAGCAGCACAGACCAAGAGACCCAGTACTTC. It translates to CASSSTDQETQYF.

The chain links TRBV4-2 to TRBJ1-2; 7 bases are a match to TRBD1. The CDR3 extends over 14 amino acids. CDR1 and CDR2 (germline): LGHNA, YNFKEQ. Trimming cost V 4 bases and J 4 bases; bases outside gene matches: 6. This CDR3 is CASSPPGQAYGYTF. The CDR3 DNA reads as TGTGCCAGCAGCCCCCCAGGACAGGCCTATGGCTACACCTTC.

The rearrangement uses TRBV6-5 and TRBJ1-2; D unresolved. Trimming cost V 2 bases and J 4 bases, with 5 bases left between them. The CDR3 has 12 residues. The germline CDR1 and CDR2 sequences are MNHEY and SVGAGI. The CDR3 sequence: CASSYDGYGYTF. The DNA for the CDR3 is TGTGCCAGCAGTTACGACGGCTATGGCTACACCTTC.

The sample holds a few counts of this clone. This chain links TRBV18 with TRBJ1-1; TRBD1 is a possible D gene (6 bases). The V end lost 3 bases, the J end lost 1 base, and 9 bases lay between the germline ends. CDR1 is KGHSH and CDR2 is LQKENI in the germline V gene. This CDR3 is built from 14 residues. The CDR3: CASSPRTENTEAFF. The CDR3 nucleotides read TGTGCCAGCTCACCTAGGACAGAGAACACTGAAGCTTTCTTT.

This clone was counted between two and nine times. The CDR3 sequence: CASSVGVSDNLSNEQFF. DNA of the CDR3: TGTGCCAGCAGCGTAGGAGTGTCGGACAACCTCTCCAATGAGCAGTTCTTC. V gene TRBV9 combines with J gene TRBJ2-1; D possibly corresponds to TRBD1 (5 bases). The CDR3 loop spans 17 amino acids. The germline V and J ends were trimmed by 0 bases and 6 bases, with 19 bases remaining between them. CDR1 and CDR2 (germline): SGDLS, YYNGEE.

This clone came up a few times. The chain uses TRBV25-1 and TRBJ2-3; D is undetermined. The CDR3 has 14 residues. Trimming removed 5 bases at V and 1 base at J, with 10 bases between. The germline CDR1 and CDR2 sequences are MGHDK and SYGVNS. The CDR3 protein is CASSKGLRTDTQYF. The CDR3 DNA is TGTGCCAGCAGTAAGGGCCTCCGCACAGATACGCAGTATTTT.

This clone was detected a few times. This chain uses TRBV5-1 with TRBJ2-3; 10 bases fit TRBD2. The CDR3 loop spans 17 amino acids. V lost 3 bases to trimming and J lost 1 base; unmatched junction nucleotides: 8. From germline, CDR1 is SGHRS and CDR2 YFSETQ. In DNA, the CDR3 is TGCGCCAGCAGCTCCTCCCCTGGACTAGCGGGCACAGATACGCAGTATTTT. It specifies CASSSSPGLAGTDTQYF.

The chain is built from TRBV10-3 and TRBJ1-6, with a tentative D call TRBD1 (5 bases). Trimming stripped 0 bases from V and 8 bases from J, with 11 bases between. The CDR3 loop spans 15 amino acids. Germline V CDR1 and CDR2: ENHRY, SYGVKD. The CDR3 loop is CAISESRVRDSPLHF. In DNA form, the CDR3 reads TGTGCCATCAGTGAGTCCAGGGTTCGAGATTCACCCCTCCACTTT.

This clone was detected a few times. The chain links TRBV30 to TRBJ1-5; no definite D call. The V gene's germline CDR1 is GTSNPN and CDR2 SVGIG (reference sequence). The CDR3 totals 13 residues. Trimming pared 5 bases from V and 6 bases from J, leaving 14 bases between. Here the CDR3 DNA reads TGTGCCTGGGGAGTAGGTCTGGCTCAGCCCCAGCATTTT. Translated, it gives CAWGVGLAQPQHF.

The chain uses TRBV7-7 and TRBJ2-5, with D tentatively TRBD1 (6 bases). V lost 5 bases to trimming and J lost 4 bases, with 14 bases between them. This CDR3 has 14 amino acids. The V gene's germline CDR1 is SSHAT and CDR2 FNYEAQ (reference sequence). CDR3 region: CASSPTGLGETQYF. CDR3 DNA: TGTGCCAGCAGCCCGACAGGTTTAGGAGAGACCCAGTACTTC.